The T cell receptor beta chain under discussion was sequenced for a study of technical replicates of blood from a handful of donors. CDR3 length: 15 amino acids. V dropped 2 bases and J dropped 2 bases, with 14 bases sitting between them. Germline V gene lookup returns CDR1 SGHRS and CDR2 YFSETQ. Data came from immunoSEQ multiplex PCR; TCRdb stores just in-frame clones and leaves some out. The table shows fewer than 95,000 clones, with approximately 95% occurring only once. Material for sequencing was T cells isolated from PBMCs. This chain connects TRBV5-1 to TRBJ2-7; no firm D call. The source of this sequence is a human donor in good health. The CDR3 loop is CASSFGTDSTYEQYF. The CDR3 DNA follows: TGCGCCAGCAGCTTTGGAACAGATAGTACCTACGAGCAGTACTTC.